The next 23 T cell receptor beta chains were all read from a single sample in a study of blood T cell repertoires in COVID-19. The repertoire was sequenced with immunoSEQ multiplex PCR; TCRdb's copy has only in-frame clones and lacks some. The sample includes about 350,000 clones, over 75% of them seen just once. Sequenced sample: PBMCs or T cells enriched from blood (not recorded which). All receptors come from a woman in her thirties who had recovered from COVID-19.

This rearrangement joins TRBV2 to TRBJ2-3, with TRBD2 identical over 12 bases. CDR1 and CDR2 (germline): SNHLY, FYNNEI. J gave up 4 bases and V 4 bases, and 9 bases lay outside the gene matches. This CDR3 has 17 amino acids. The DNA of the CDR3 is TGTGCCAGCAGTGCAGGACTAGCGGGAATAGCCTCAGATACGCAGTATTTT. Translated: CASSAGLAGIASDTQYF.

The rearrangement joins TRBV29-1 to TRBJ2-7, with a weak D call TRBD2 (6 bases). This CDR3 contains 16 residues. The ends were cut back, 6 bases at V and 2 bases at J, with 23 bases in the middle. Germline-derived CDR1 and CDR2 are SQVTM and ANQGSEA. The CDR3 region has the DNA TGCAGCGTCGTACATCCGGGGGAAATAATACCCTACGAGCAGTACTTC. It translates to CSVVHPGEIIPYEQYF.

The chain combines TRBV25-1 with TRBJ1-2; 12 bases map to TRBD1. CDR3 length: 16 amino acids. V was pared by 4 bases and J by 4 bases, with 7 bases of the junction left unmatched. The V gene's germline CDR1 is MGHDK and CDR2 SYGVNS. CDR3 loop: CASSVGTGGTLYGYTF. The CDR3 nucleotides are TGTGCCAGCAGTGTAGGGACAGGGGGCACCCTCTATGGCTACACCTTC.

The chain employs TRBV2 and TRBJ1-3; D perhaps matches TRBD1 (6 bases). Germline V gene sequence: CDR1 SNHLY, CDR2 FYNNEI. V lost 7 bases, J lost 0 bases, and 19 bases lay in between. The CDR3 extends over 17 amino acids. The CDR3 bases are TGTGCCAGCACTTGGGGCGGGGGCCCGAGCTCTGGAAACACCATATATTTT. Its protein is CASTWGGGPSSGNTIYF.

The chain is built from TRBV13 and TRBJ2-3, with TRBD1 identical over 8 bases. From germline, CDR1 is PRHDT and CDR2 FYEKMQ (reference sequence). This CDR3 has 16 amino acids. V shed 4 bases and J 2 bases; nucleotides not matched to a gene: 8. This CDR3 reads CASSSNTGGFTDTQYF. CDR3 sequence (DNA): TGTGCCAGCAGCTCCAACACAGGGGGATTCACAGATACGCAGTATTTT.

The chain has TRBV10-1 and TRBJ1-1, with 9 bases that match TRBD1. The V segment lost 3 bases and the J segment 1 base; nucleotides outside the gene matches: 3. Germline V gives CDR1 WNHNN, CDR2 SYGVQD (reference sequence). CDR3 length: 15 amino acids. CDR3 coding DNA: TGCGCCAGCAGTGATCCGGGACAGGGGAACACTGAAGCTTTCTTT. It specifies CASSDPGQGNTEAFF.

The chain carries TRBV7-2 and TRBJ2-5; weak D call: TRBD2 (5 bases). V lost 2 bases and J 0 bases, leaving 7 bases between the germline ends. Germline CDR1 and CDR2: SGHTA and FQGNSA. The CDR3 length is 14 residues. This CDR3 is CASSLYGNQETQYF. In DNA, the CDR3 is TGTGCCAGCAGCTTATACGGGAACCAAGAGACCCAGTACTTC.

The chain employs TRBV7-9 and TRBJ1-5; 11 bases agree with TRBD1. This CDR3 region has 16 residues. Per germline, CDR1 SEHNR and CDR2 FQNEAQ (reference sequence). The V gene end was trimmed by 5 bases and the J gene end by 5 bases; junction bases not matched to a gene: 8. The CDR3 protein is CASSPPGQGVDQPQHF. DNA of the CDR3: TGTGCCAGCAGCCCCCCGGGACAGGGGGTAGATCAGCCCCAGCATTTT.

The V call is TRBV11-2, the J call TRBJ2-1; 11 bases align to TRBD2. Unmatched junction bases numbered 6, after V lost 5 bases and J lost 9 bases. CDR1 SGHAT and CDR2 FQNNGV come from the germline V gene. This CDR3 has 14 amino acids. This CDR3 is CASSLPTSGVEQFF. The CDR3 DNA is TGTGCCAGCAGCCTACCGACTAGCGGGGTTGAGCAGTTCTTC. The full variable domain, its missing parts supplied by reference TRBV11-2 and TRBJ2-1, is EAGVAQSPRYKIIEKRQSVAFWCNPISGHATLYWYQQILGQGPKLLIQFQNNGVVDDSQLPKDRFSAERLKGVDSTLKIQPAKLEDSAVYLCASSLPTSGVEQFFGPGTRLTVL.

This chain links TRBV5-6 with TRBJ2-2, with 9 nucleotides matching TRBD2. Germline CDR1 and CDR2: SGHDT and YYEEEE. This CDR3 has 15 residues. V trimming: 0 bases; J trimming: 5 bases; junction bases outside the gene matches: 2. The CDR3 region is CASSLGGLATGELFF. DNA for the CDR3: TGTGCCAGCAGCTTGGGAGGACTAGCGACCGGGGAGCTGTTTTTT.

The chain links TRBV5-1 to TRBJ2-1; 8 bases are a match to TRBD1. Germline-derived CDR1 and CDR2 are SGHRS and YFSETQ. The ends lost 2 bases at V and 3 bases at J; junction bases unmatched: 4. CDR3 length: 15 residues. CDR3 protein: CASSLYRGNYNEQFF. The CDR3 coding sequence is TGCGCCAGCAGCTTATACAGGGGGAACTACAATGAGCAGTTCTTC.

The chain has TRBV3-1 (or the pseudogene TRBV3-2) and TRBJ1-2; possibly TRBD1 for D (6 bases). Trimming removed 2 bases from V and 4 bases from J, with 11 bases in between. The length of the CDR3 is 14 residues. CDR1 and CDR2 from the germline V gene are LGHDT and YNNKEL (reference sequence). In DNA form, the CDR3 reads TGTGCCAGCAGCCAACAGGGGCTCGGCTATGGCTACACCTTC. Its translation: CASSQQGLGYGYTF.

J is TRBJ1-6 and V is TRBV5-1; 7 nucleotides align to TRBD1. V was pared by 0 bases and J by 7 bases, with 4 bases of the junction left unmatched. CDR1 SGHRS and CDR2 YFSETQ come from the germline V gene. This CDR3 is 15 amino acids long. The CDR3: CASSLVGGQNSPLHF. The CDR3 nucleotides are TGCGCCAGCAGCTTGGTGGGGGGACAGAATTCACCCCTCCACTTT. The whole variable domain, remainder taken from reference TRBV5-1 and TRBJ1-6, is KAGVTQTPRYLIKTRGQQVTLSCSPISGHRSVSWYQQTPGQGLQFLFEYFSETQRNKGNFPGRFSGRQFSNSRSEMNVSTLELGDSALYLCASSLVGGQNSPLHFGNGTRLTVT.

The CDR3 is CASMPGTGRSSAFF. The CDR3 nucleotides are TGTGCCAGCATGCCCGGGACAGGGCGCAGTTCAGCTTTCTTT. The chain carries TRBV7-2 and TRBJ1-1; TRBD1 matches 9 bases. Looked up from germline, CDR1 is SGHTA and CDR2 is FQGNSA. With 7 bases clipped from V and 10 bases from J, the junction kept 13 bases outside the gene matches. CDR3 length: 14 amino acids.

The rearrangement uses TRBV4-2 and TRBJ1-1; the D gene is possibly TRBD1 (5 bases). The germline CDR1 and CDR2 sequences are LGHNA and YNFKEQ. The CDR3 has 17 amino acids. The germline V and J ends were trimmed by 1 base and 1 base, with 16 bases remaining between them. For the CDR3, the DNA is TGTGCCAGCAGCCAAGCCTCGGGAGGGACGGAGAACACTGAAGCTTTCTTT. This encodes CASSQASGGTENTEAFF.

The rearrangement joins TRBV7-2 to TRBJ2-7, with 7 positions matching TRBD2. V gave up 2 bases and J gave up 5 bases; unmatched junction bases: 9. This CDR3 has 15 amino acids. Germline V gives CDR1 SGHTA, CDR2 FQGNSA. In DNA, the CDR3 is TGTGCCAGCAGCTTAAGGGGCCTAGCGGCTAACGAGCAGTACTTC. Its protein is CASSLRGLAANEQYF. Together with reference TRBV7-2 and TRBJ2-7, the CDR3 gives the full variable domain: GAGVSQSPSNKVTEKGKDVELRCDPISGHTALYWYRQSLGQGLEFLIYFQGNSAPDKSGLPSDRFSAERTGGSVSTLTIQRTQQEDSAVYLCASSLRGLAANEQYFGPGTRLTVT.

Here the CDR3 DNA reads TGTGCCACGACTAGCGGGGAGAAATACAATGAGCAGTTCTTC. Protein product: CATTSGEKYNEQFF. J is TRBJ2-1 and V is TRBV10-3; 11 bases match TRBD2. CDR1 is ENHRY and CDR2 is SYGVKD in the germline V gene. This CDR3 is built from 14 residues. The V segment lost 10 bases and the J segment 4 bases; nucleotides outside the gene matches: 6.

The rearrangement links TRBV9 to TRBJ2-1; 10 nucleotides match TRBD2. Per the germline V gene, CDR1 is SGDLS and CDR2 is YYNGEE. V gave up 10 bases and J gave up 3 bases; unmatched junction bases: 4. This CDR3 region has 13 residues. The CDR3 sequence: CAWTSGYYNEQFF. DNA for the CDR3: TGTGCCTGGACTAGCGGATACTACAATGAGCAGTTCTTC.

This chain joins TRBV10-3 and TRBJ2-3; TRBD2 matches 11 bases. Germline CDR1 and CDR2: ENHRY and SYGVKD. V lost 4 bases and J lost 0; bases outside the gene matches: 0. The CDR3 is made up of 15 amino acids. The CDR3 DNA reads TGTGCCATCAGTGGACTAGCGGGGAGCACAGATACGCAGTATTTT. Translating it yields CAISGLAGSTDTQYF.

The chain employs TRBV24-1 and TRBJ2-2; 8 nucleotides match TRBD1. Trimming cost V 7 bases and J 3 bases; bases outside gene matches: 3. The CDR3 sequence is 14 residues long. The V gene's germline CDR1 is KGHDR and CDR2 SFDVKD. CDR3 protein: CATRRGQDTGELFF. DNA of the CDR3: TGTGCCACCAGGAGGGGACAGGACACCGGGGAGCTGTTTTTT.

The chain joins TRBV6-5 to TRBJ2-3; D might be TRBD1 (6 bases). Germline assignment: CDR1 MNHEY and CDR2 SVGAGI. V gave up 7 bases and J gave up 4 bases, with 15 bases separating them. The CDR3 consists of 14 residues. The CDR3 coding sequence is TGTGCCAGCAAGAAGGGGGTGGGGCCAGATACGCAGTATTTT. Translation gives CASKKGVGPDTQYF.

The chain has TRBV7-2 and TRBJ2-2; 9 bases map to TRBD2. Germline values: CDR1 SGHTA, CDR2 FQGNSA. The CDR3 runs to 15 residues. The trim removed 5 bases at V and 3 bases at J, leaving 4 bases unmatched. CDR3 sequence: CASSRTSAYTGELFF. CDR3 bases: TGTGCCAGCAGCCGGACTAGCGCTTACACCGGGGAGCTGTTTTTT.

This chain joins TRBV20-1 and TRBJ2-5; 8 bases align to TRBD2. Germline CDR1 reads DFQATT; CDR2 reads SNEGSKA (reference sequence). The CDR3 consists of 15 residues. V was clipped by 3 bases and J by 4 bases; unmatched bases: 10. CDR3 DNA: TGCAGTGCTAGTCAGCCTAGCGGGTTTCTAGAGACCCAGTACTTC. As protein: CSASQPSGFLETQYF.